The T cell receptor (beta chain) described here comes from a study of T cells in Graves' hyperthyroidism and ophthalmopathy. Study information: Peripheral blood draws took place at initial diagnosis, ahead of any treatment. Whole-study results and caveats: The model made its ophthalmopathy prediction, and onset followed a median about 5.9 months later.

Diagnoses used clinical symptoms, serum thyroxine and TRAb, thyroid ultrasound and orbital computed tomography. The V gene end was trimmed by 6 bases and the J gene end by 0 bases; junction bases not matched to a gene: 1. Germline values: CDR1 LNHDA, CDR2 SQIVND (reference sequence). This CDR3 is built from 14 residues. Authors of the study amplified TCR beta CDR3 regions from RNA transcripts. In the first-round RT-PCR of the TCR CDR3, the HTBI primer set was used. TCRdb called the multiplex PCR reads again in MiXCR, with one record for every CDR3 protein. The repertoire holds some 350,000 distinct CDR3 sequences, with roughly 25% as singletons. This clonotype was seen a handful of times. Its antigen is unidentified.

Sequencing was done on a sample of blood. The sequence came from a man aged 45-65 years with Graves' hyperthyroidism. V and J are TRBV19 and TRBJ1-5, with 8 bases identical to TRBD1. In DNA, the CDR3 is TGTGCCAGTAGGGACAGGGTTAGCAATCAGCCCCAGCATTTT. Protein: CASRDRVSNQPQHF.